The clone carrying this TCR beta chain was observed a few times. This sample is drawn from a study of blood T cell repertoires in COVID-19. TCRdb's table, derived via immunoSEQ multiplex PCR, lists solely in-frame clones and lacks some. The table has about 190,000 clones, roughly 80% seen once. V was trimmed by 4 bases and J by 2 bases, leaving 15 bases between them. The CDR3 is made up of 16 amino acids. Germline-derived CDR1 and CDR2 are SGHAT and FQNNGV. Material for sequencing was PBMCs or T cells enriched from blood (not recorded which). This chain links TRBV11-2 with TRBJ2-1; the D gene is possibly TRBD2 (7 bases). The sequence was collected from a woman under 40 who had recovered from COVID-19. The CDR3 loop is CASSSVRGGTYNEQFF. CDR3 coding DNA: TGTGCCAGCAGCTCTGTAAGGGGGGGCACCTACAATGAGCAGTTCTTC.